One and the same sample provided the 12 T cell receptor beta chains below, sequenced in a study of blood T cell repertoires in COVID-19. The protocol was immunoSEQ multiplex PCR, while the TCRdb copy is restricted to in-frame clones and leaves out a portion. The sample lists about 100,000 clones; around 88% were seen once. Sequenced sample: peripheral blood. These receptors were taken from a human donor in a cohort sampled during active COVID-19.

This clone was seen a few times. CDR3 protein: CASSGTGSEYGYTF. CDR3 coding DNA: TGCGCCAGCAGTGGGACAGGGAGTGAATATGGCTACACCTTC. The chain uses TRBV5-1 and TRBJ1-2; TRBD1 agrees at 9 bases. Trimming removed 5 bases from V and 5 bases from J; junction bases left unmatched: 7. In germline, CDR1 is SGHRS, CDR2 YFSETQ. CDR3 length equals 14 residues. Together with reference TRBV5-1 and TRBJ1-2, the CDR3 gives the full variable domain: KAGVTQTPRYLIKTRGQQVTLSCSPISGHRSVSWYQQTPGQGLQFLFEYFSETQRNKGNFPGRFSGRQFSNSRSEMNVSTLELGDSALYLCASSGTGSEYGYTFGSGTRLTVV.

The genes are TRBV5-4 and TRBJ2-1; perhaps TRBD1 as D (5 bases). Germline CDR1 SGHNT, CDR2 YYREEE (reference sequence). The V end was cut by 5 bases, the J end by 8 bases, with 17 bases between. The CDR3 runs to 14 residues. The CDR3 region has the DNA TGTGCCAGCAGGGCCATCGTAGGGGCATATGAGCAGTTCTTC. Its protein product is CASRAIVGAYEQFF.

The chain joins TRBV28 to TRBJ2-7; D perhaps matches TRBD2 (6 bases). CDR1 MDHEN and CDR2 SYDVKM come from the germline V gene. This CDR3 is built from 11 residues. The V gene lost 7 bases and the J gene lost 7 bases, with 11 bases spanning the gap. The CDR3 DNA reads TGTGCCAGCATGCGGGACGGGGAGCAGTACTTC. It codes for CASMRDGEQYF.

The chain uses TRBV6-4 and TRBJ1-3; D unresolved. The CDR3 is 12 residues long. Trimming took 8 bases from V and 4 from J, leaving 9 bases between them. Germline lookup yields CDR1 MRHNA and CDR2 SNTAGT. CDR3 sequence reads: CASRGYGNTIYF. The CDR3 DNA reads as TGTGCCAGCCGGGGTTACGGAAACACCATATATTTT.

This chain links TRBV6-5 with TRBJ1-6; TRBD1 might be the D (5 bases). The CDR3 has 13 residues. Germline CDR1 MNHEY, CDR2 SVGAGI. Trimming stripped 5 bases from V and 9 bases from J, with 11 bases between. The CDR3 region is CASSRDSSSPLHF. CDR3 nucleotides: TGTGCCAGCAGTAGAGACAGTAGTTCACCCCTCCACTTT.

This chain links TRBV7-6 with TRBJ2-1; D remains unclear. V lost 1 base to trimming and J lost 0 bases, with 7 bases between them. This CDR3 region has 15 residues. The germline V gene has CDR1 SGHVS and CDR2 FNYEAQ. The CDR3: CASSLGSVSYNEQFF. CDR3 sequence (DNA): TGTGCCAGCAGCTTAGGGAGTGTCTCCTACAATGAGCAGTTCTTC.

The chain links TRBV2 to TRBJ1-1; D remains unclear. V dropped 2 bases and J dropped 0 bases, with 10 bases sitting between them. Germline V gene data show CDR1 as SNHLY and CDR2 as FYNNEI. This CDR3 has 15 residues. This CDR3 is CASSEWRELNTEAFF. CDR3 bases: TGTGCCAGCAGTGAATGGAGGGAATTGAACACTGAAGCTTTCTTT.

For this clone: The identical CDR3 is also encoded by other nucleotide sequences in the sample. The V gene is TRBV19, the J gene TRBJ2-5; TRBD2 agrees at 8 bases. The germline V gene encodes CDR1 LNHDA and CDR2 SQIVND (reference sequence). Trimming at V came to 3 bases and at J to 4 bases, leaving 13 bases not matched to a gene. The CDR3 length is 17 residues. The CDR3 DNA is TGTGCCAGTAGTATTAGTTTGGCGGGGGGAGCGGGAGAGACCCAGTACTTC. Its protein product is CASSISLAGGAGETQYF.

J is TRBJ2-7 and V is TRBV7-2; TRBD1 aligns across 11 bases. Trimming cost V 1 base and J 4 bases; bases outside gene matches: 6. The CDR3 length is 16 residues. CDR1 is SGHTA and CDR2 is FQGNSA in the germline V gene. The CDR3 DNA sequence: TGTGCCAGCAGCTTAGAATCGGACAGGGGGCGGTACGAGCAGTACTTC. Amino acid sequence: CASSLESDRGRYEQYF.

This rearrangement joins TRBV5-1 to TRBJ2-1; TRBD2 is a possible D gene (6 bases). Germline values: CDR1 SGHRS, CDR2 YFSETQ. Trimming pared 0 bases from V and 5 bases from J, leaving 9 bases between. This CDR3 region has 14 residues. CDR3 sequence: CASSLASANNEQFF. As DNA, the CDR3 is TGCGCCAGCAGCTTGGCTAGCGCGAACAATGAGCAGTTCTTC.

This clone was found once. The chain couples TRBV28 to TRBJ2-3; 10 positions match TRBD2. The CDR3 runs 17 residues. The J segment lost 1 base and the V segment lost 5 bases, leaving 9 bases of the junction unmatched. Germline lookup yields CDR1 MDHEN and CDR2 SYDVKM. In nucleotides, the CDR3 is TGTGCCAGCAGTAACAGAGAGCTAGCGGGAGGCACAGATACGCAGTATTTT. The encoded protein is CASSNRELAGGTDTQYF.

This sequence joins TRBV28 and TRBJ2-5, with 12 bases matching TRBD2. Germline CDR1 MDHEN, CDR2 SYDVKM. Trimming at V came to 6 bases and at J to 4 bases, leaving 9 bases not matched to a gene. The CDR3 contains 16 residues. Here the CDR3 reads CASSARLAGVPETQYF. CDR3 nucleotides: TGTGCCAGCAGCGCCCGACTAGCGGGAGTTCCAGAGACCCAGTACTTC. Based on the CDR3 plus reference TRBV28 and TRBJ2-5, the full variable domain is DVKVTQSSRYLVKRTGEKVFLECVQDMDHENMFWYRQDPGLGLRLIYFSYDVKMKEKGDIPEGYSVSREKKERFSLILESASTNQTSMYLCASSARLAGVPETQYFGPGTRLLVL.